A single sample is the source of the 14 T cell receptor beta chains below, sequenced in a study of cytomegalovirus exposure and HLA in healthy donors. The primer mix had 60 Vbeta and 13 Jbeta primers. The data were produced by immunoSEQ multiplex PCR, yet TCRdb's version contains in-frame clones alone and is incomplete. The sample has some 87,000 clones, over 70% seen once. Sequences were obtained from PBMCs. The receptors here all came from a man aged 45-60 years in good health and CMV-seropositive.

The chain combines TRBV13 with TRBJ1-5, with D unclear. V lost 5 bases to trimming and J lost 6 bases, with 17 bases between them. CDR1 is PRHDT and CDR2 is FYEKMQ in the germline V gene (reference sequence). The CDR3 length is 15 residues. As DNA, the CDR3 is TGTGCCAGCAGCCTCGGGAGGGATTTTGGTCAGCCCCAGCATTTT. It encodes CASSLGRDFGQPQHF.

Comment on this clone: Distinct nucleotide sequences in the sample also encode this CDR3. The CDR3 coding sequence is TGTGCCAGCAGCGTGGGACAGGGGAATCACAATGAGCAGTTCTTC. Its translation is CASSVGQGNHNEQFF. The chain links TRBV9 to TRBJ2-1; 10 positions match TRBD1. The V and J ends lost 2 bases and 5 bases, in that order; junction bases with no gene match: 4. The CDR3 consists of 15 residues. Per the germline V gene, CDR1 is SGDLS and CDR2 is YYNGEE.

The chain couples TRBV30 to TRBJ2-7, with 9 nucleotides matching TRBD1. With 5 bases clipped from V and 6 bases from J, the junction kept 8 bases outside the gene matches. CDR3 size: 13 residues. CDR1 is GTSNPN and CDR2 is SVGIG in the germline V gene (reference sequence). CDR3 in amino acids: CAWSGGQGIEQYF. The CDR3, as DNA: TGTGCCTGGTCAGGGGGACAGGGTATCGAGCAGTACTTC.

The chain combines TRBV4-3 with TRBJ1-2; perhaps TRBD1 as D (6 bases). The CDR3 has 15 residues. Germline CDR1 LGHNA, CDR2 YSLEER. Trimming cost V 3 bases and J 6 bases, with 17 bases left between them. The CDR3 coding sequence is TGCGCCAGCAGCCAGGGGGACACGGGCATCGATGGCTACACCTTC. This codes for CASSQGDTGIDGYTF.

This chain uses TRBV27 with TRBJ1-2; a possible D gene is TRBD1 (5 bases). The germline V and J ends were trimmed by 1 base and 7 bases, with 13 bases remaining between them. CDR1 and CDR2 from the germline V gene are MNHEY and SMNVEV (reference sequence). CDR3 length: 14 residues. DNA for the CDR3: TGTGCCAGCAGTTTATTGGGGCAGGGAGGTGGCTACACCTTC. Protein product: CASSLLGQGGGYTF.

V usage is TRBV5-1 and J usage is TRBJ2-7, with a possible D match to TRBD1 (6 bases). The germline V gene has CDR1 SGHRS and CDR2 YFSETQ. Trimming removed 3 bases from V and 0 bases from J, with 10 bases in between. The CDR3 runs 14 residues. CDR3 in DNA: TGCGCCAGCAGCTCCGAGGACAGCTCCTACGAGCAGTACTTC. Translating it yields CASSSEDSSYEQYF.

This clone is a singleton in its sample. This chain connects TRBV25-1 to TRBJ1-4; 12 positions match TRBD1. The V gene's germline CDR1 is MGHDK and CDR2 SYGVNS. The CDR3 loop spans 16 amino acids. V dropped 1 base and J dropped 8; count of bases not matched to a gene: 5. The CDR3: CASSEWDRGLGEKLFF. The DNA for the CDR3 is TGTGCCAGCAGTGAATGGGACAGGGGGCTTGGGGAAAAACTGTTTTTT.

The genes are TRBV29-1 and TRBJ1-2; 7 bases agree with TRBD1. Germline V gene sequence: CDR1 SQVTM, CDR2 ANQGSEA. This CDR3 spans 12 amino acids. With 7 bases clipped from V and 6 bases from J, the junction kept 8 bases outside the gene matches. CDR3 coding DNA: TGCAGCGCCCCCGTCACAGGGGATGGCTACACCTTC. Amino acids: CSAPVTGDGYTF.

This clone was counted a single time. This chain joins TRBV4-3 and TRBJ1-5; no clear D gene. V lost 0 bases to trimming and J lost 4 bases, with 4 bases between them. The CDR3 extends over 13 amino acids. The germline CDR1 and CDR2 sequences are LGHNA and YSLEER. The CDR3 DNA reads as TGCGCCAGCAGCCAAGAGGCTAATCAGCCCCAGCATTTT. Translation gives CASSQEANQPQHF.

The CDR3 sequence: CASSAPGQGGNIQYF. The CDR3 region has the DNA TGCGCCAGCAGCGCACCGGGACAGGGTGGAAACATTCAGTACTTC. This chain connects TRBV5-1 to TRBJ2-4, with TRBD1 identical over 9 bases. Germline V gene sequence: CDR1 SGHRS, CDR2 YFSETQ. The trim removed 4 bases at V and 6 bases at J, leaving 8 bases unmatched. This CDR3 region has 15 residues.

This clone appeared a few times. CDR3 bases: TGTGCCTGGAGTGTGGGACAGGCGTATGAAAAACTGTTTTTT. Its translation is CAWSVGQAYEKLFF. The chain uses TRBV30 and TRBJ1-4; 8 bases map to TRBD1. Trimming took 0 bases from V and 6 from J; bases not matched to a gene: 3. CDR1 and CDR2 (germline): GTSNPN, SVGIG (reference sequence). The CDR3 has 14 amino acids.

V is TRBV7-2 and J is TRBJ1-6; the D is unclear. Germline V CDR1 and CDR2: SGHTA, FQGNSA. Between the trimmed V and J ends, which lost 1 base and 4 bases, there was a span of 8 bases. The CDR3 consists of 15 residues. The CDR3 sequence: CASSLENGYNSPLHF. The CDR3 DNA is TGTGCCAGCAGCTTAGAAAACGGTTATAATTCACCCCTCCACTTT.

V usage is TRBV16 and J usage is TRBJ1-4; D perhaps matches TRBD1 (5 bases). V was shortened by 8 bases and J by 5 bases, with 21 bases between the two germline ends. This CDR3 comprises 16 residues. CDR1 KGHSY and CDR2 FQNENV come from the germline V gene. DNA for the CDR3: TGTGCCAGCCATAGGGGCTGGGGCACATCGAATGAAAAACTGTTTTTT. It specifies CASHRGWGTSNEKLFF.

The chain joins TRBV30 to TRBJ1-2; 12 bases fit TRBD1. V lost 3 bases to trimming and J lost 2 bases; unmatched junction nucleotides: 4. The CDR3 totals 15 residues. The germline CDR1 and CDR2 sequences are GTSNPN and SVGIG (reference sequence). The CDR3 DNA follows: TGTGCCTGGAGGGGACAGGGGGCACTAAACTATGGCTACACCTTC. This encodes CAWRGQGALNYGYTF. Together with reference TRBV30 and TRBJ1-2, the CDR3 gives the full variable domain: SQTIHQWPATLVQPVGSPLSLECTVEGTSNPNLYWYRQAAGRGLQLLFYSVGIGQISSEVPQNLSASRPQDRQFILSSKKLLLSDSGFYLCAWRGQGALNYGYTFGSGTRLTVV.